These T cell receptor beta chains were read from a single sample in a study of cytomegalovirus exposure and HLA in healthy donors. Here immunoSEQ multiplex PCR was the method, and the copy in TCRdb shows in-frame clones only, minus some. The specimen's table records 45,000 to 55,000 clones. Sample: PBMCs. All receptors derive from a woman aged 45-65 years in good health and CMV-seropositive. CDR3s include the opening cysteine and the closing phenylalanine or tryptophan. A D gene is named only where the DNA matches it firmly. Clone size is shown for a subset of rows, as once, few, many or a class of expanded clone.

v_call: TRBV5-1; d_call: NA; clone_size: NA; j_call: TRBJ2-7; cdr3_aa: CASSLSGYEQYF; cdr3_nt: TGCGCCAGCAGCTTGAGCGGATACGAGCAGTACTTC
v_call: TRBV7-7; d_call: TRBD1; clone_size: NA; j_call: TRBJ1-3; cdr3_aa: CASSAGQGDTIYF; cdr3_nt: TGTGCCAGCAGCGCGGGACAGGGGGACACCATATATTTT
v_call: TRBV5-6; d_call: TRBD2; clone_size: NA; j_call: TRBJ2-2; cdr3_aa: CASSLAERDSTGELFF; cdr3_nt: TGTGCCAGCAGCTTGGCCGAGCGGGATAGTACCGGGGAGCTGTTTTTT
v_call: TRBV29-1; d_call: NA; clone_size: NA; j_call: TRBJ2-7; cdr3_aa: CSVHSAYEQYF; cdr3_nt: TGCAGCGTTCATAGCGCCTACGAGCAGTACTTC
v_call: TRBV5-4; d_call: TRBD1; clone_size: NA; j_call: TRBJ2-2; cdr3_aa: CASSLSQGDGTGELFF; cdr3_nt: TGTGCCAGCAGCTTATCACAGGGGGACGGGACCGGGGAGCTGTTTTTT
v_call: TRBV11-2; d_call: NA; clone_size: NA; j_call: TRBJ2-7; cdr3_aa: CASREAYEQYF; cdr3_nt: TGTGCAAGCAGGGAGGCCTACGAGCAGTACTTC
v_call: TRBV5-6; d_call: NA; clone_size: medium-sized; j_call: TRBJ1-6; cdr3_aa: CASSWRHHYNSPLHF; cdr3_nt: TGTGCCAGCAGCTGGAGGCACCACTATAATTCACCCCTCCACTTT
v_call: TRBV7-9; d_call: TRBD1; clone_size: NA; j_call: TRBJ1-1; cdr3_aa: CASSFTGRGFEAFF; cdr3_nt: TGTGCCAGCAGCTTTACGGGCAGGGGGTTTGAAGCTTTCTTT
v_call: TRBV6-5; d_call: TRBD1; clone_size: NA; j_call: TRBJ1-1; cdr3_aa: CASTQLGQGDEAFF; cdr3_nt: TGTGCCAGCACCCAACTGGGACAGGGGGATGAAGCTTTCTTT
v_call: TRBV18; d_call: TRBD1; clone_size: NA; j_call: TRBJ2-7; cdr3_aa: CASSAGTGSYEQYF; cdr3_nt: TGTGCCAGCTCGGCCGGGACAGGGTCCTACGAGCAGTACTTC
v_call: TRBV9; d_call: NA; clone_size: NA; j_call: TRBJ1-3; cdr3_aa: CASSPRTALRAIYF; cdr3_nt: TGTGCCAGCAGCCCTCGGACCGCCCTGAGGGCCATATATTTT
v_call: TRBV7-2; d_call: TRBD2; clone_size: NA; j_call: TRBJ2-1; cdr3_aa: CASSPPGLAVYNEQFF; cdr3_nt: TGTGCCAGCAGTCCTCCGGGACTAGCAGTCTACAATGAGCAGTTCTTC
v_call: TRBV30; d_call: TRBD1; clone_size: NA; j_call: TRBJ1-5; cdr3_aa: CAWSVRGRGRPGSQPQHF; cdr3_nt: TGTGCCTGGAGTGTAAGGGGCAGGGGGCGCCCCGGTAGTCAGCCCCAGCATTTT
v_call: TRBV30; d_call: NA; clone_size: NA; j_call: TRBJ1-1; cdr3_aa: CAWSGTANTEAFF; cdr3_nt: TGTGCCTGGAGTGGAACAGCGAACACTGAAGCTTTCTTT
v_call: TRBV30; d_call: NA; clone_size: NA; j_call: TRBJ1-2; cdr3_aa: CAWSVLRGFNGYTF; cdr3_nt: TGTGCCTGGAGTGTACTTAGAGGGTTCAATGGCTACACCTTC
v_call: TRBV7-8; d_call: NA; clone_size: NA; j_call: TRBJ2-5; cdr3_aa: CASHLPGIQETQYF; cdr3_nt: TGTGCCAGCCATCTACCGGGGATCCAAGAGACCCAGTACTTC